This T cell receptor beta chain is drawn from a study of cytomegalovirus exposure and HLA in healthy donors. 13 Jbeta primers and 60 Vbeta primers were used for the PCR. This table comes from immunoSEQ multiplex PCR, and its TCRdb copy is limited to in-frame clones, with some not included. The sample includes some 130,000 clones, 55% to 65% seen only once; the top ten take about 9.1%. Findings of the study overall: The study recorded 164 TCR beta chains that were cytomegalovirus-associated.

Details on this clone: The antigen is not known.

The CDR3 is 15 residues long. J was trimmed by 5 bases and V by 0 bases; bases with no gene match: 1. Germline assignment: CDR1 SGHRS and CDR2 YFSETQ. J is TRBJ2-2 and V is TRBV5-1; the match to TRBD2 covers 10 bases. This TCR was recovered from a man aged 35 to 55 in good health and CMV-seropositive. The sample was PBMCs. The CDR3, as DNA: TGCGCCAGCAGCTTGGTGACTAGCGGGACCGGGGAGCTGTTTTTT. Translating it yields CASSLVTSGTGELFF. Looking up the rest from reference TRBV5-1 and TRBJ2-2 gives the full variable domain: KAGVTQTPRYLIKTRGQQVTLSCSPISGHRSVSWYQQTPGQGLQFLFEYFSETQRNKGNFPGRFSGRQFSNSRSEMNVSTLELGDSALYLCASSLVTSGTGELFFGEGSRLTVL.